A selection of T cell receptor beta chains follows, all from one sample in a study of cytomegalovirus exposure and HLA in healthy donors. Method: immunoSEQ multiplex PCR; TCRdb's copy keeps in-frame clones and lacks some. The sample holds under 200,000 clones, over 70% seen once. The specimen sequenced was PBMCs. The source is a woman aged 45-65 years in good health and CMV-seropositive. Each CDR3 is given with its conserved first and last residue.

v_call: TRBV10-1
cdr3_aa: CASSESGTGGSEQYF

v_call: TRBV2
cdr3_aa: CASRGVTYGYTF

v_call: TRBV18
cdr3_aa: CASSPRKGEVLGYTF

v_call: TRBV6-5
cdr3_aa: CASSYGDRVGDTEAFF

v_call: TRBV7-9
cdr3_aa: CASSSSGGAPEQFF

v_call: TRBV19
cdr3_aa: CASIMSQENTEAFF

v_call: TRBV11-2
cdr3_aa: CASSLVAGSGETQYF

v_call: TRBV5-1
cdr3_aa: CASSSGLAGGPYEQYF

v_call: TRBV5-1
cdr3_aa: CASSYAGGAGYEQYF

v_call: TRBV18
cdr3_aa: CASSQGQGRSGYTF

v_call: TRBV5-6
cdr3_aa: CASSLAAGGPSTDTQYF

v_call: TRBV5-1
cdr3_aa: CASSSLGTASTDTQYF

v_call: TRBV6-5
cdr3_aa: CASLLRDSVNYGYTF

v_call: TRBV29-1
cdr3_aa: CSVTSGTGQPQHF

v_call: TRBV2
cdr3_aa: CASRNRGDEQFF

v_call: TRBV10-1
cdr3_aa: CASSEAGIADTQYF

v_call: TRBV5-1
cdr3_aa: CASSLGQGALYGYTF

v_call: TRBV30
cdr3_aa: CAWSGVDRDTYEQYF

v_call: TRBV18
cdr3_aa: CASSPNSGGLDTQYF

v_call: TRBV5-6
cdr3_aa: CASSTTGRTEAFF

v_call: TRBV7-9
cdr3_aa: CASIPGGMNTEAFF

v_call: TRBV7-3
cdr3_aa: CASSLAGFDTQYF

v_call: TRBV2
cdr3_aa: CASSEGRRQGAGGYTF

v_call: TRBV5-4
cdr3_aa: CASSTRQISYEQYF

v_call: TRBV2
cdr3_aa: CASSERGLTEAFF

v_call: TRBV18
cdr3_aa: CASSPPSQGATNEQYF

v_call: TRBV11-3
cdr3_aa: CASSLGVGGSSYNEQFF

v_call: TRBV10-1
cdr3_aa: CASSEHVGSGQETQYF

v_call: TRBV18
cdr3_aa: CASSGTHDRNTEAFF

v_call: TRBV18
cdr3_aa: CASSPRGISYEQYF

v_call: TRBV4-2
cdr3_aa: CASSQPTGEVEKLFF

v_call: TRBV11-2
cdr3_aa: CASSLAIAGLGTDTQYF

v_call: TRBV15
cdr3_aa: CATSRDLGAQPQHF

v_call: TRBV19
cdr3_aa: CASTQVGQNTEAFF

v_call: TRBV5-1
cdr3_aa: CASSLEGGLSDTQYF

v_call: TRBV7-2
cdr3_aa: CASSLSPLEAFF

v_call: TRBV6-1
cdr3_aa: CASSRDRGNYEQYF

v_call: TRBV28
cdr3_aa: CASSSAELAGGHFRQTQYF

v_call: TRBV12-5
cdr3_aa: CASGSQDRATEAFF

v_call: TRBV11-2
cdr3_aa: CASSLGTSSGNTIYF

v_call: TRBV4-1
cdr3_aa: CASSQVDRQNGYTF

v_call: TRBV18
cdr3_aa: CASSPTSGGGTAGWSAFF

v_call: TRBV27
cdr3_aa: CASSFHSNYGYTF

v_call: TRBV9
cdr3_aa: CASSSGQERYTF

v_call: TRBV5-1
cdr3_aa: CASRRTGLQETQYF

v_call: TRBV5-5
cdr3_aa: CASSSPVGLLNSPLHF

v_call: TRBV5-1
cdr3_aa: CASSLAASGNNEQFF

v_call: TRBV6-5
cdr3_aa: CASSYGQGASETQYF

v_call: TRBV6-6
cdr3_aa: CASRKTSGGVREQYF

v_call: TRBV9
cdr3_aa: CASSVAGGMTSNPYEQYF

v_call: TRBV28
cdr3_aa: CASSLEGTSGESTDTQYF

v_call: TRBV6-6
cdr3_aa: CASSYPDRGDGYTF

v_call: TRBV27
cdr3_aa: CASSLLGQSSNQPQHF

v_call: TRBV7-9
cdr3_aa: CASSPDSALGANVLTF

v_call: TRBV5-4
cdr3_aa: CASSPLGGRTYNEQFF

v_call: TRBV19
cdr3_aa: CASSSYDSYNSPLHF

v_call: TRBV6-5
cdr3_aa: CASSKGQGAFYEQFF